A single sample gave rise to the 3 T cell receptor beta chains below, sequenced in a study of cytomegalovirus exposure and HLA in healthy donors. Use of 60 Vbeta and 13 Jbeta primers characterized the PCR. The repertoire was sequenced with immunoSEQ multiplex PCR; TCRdb's copy has only in-frame clones and lacks some. The sample lists about 250,000 clones, more than 70% occurring once. Sequenced material: PBMCs. These receptors originate from a boy aged 5 to 17 in good health and CMV-seronegative.

The rearrangement joins TRBV10-3 to TRBJ2-1; 10 bases line up with TRBD2. The CDR3 spans 15 residues. Germline CDR1 ENHRY, CDR2 SYGVKD. After removal of 9 bases from V and 7 bases from J, the junction contained 12 bases not matched to a gene. This CDR3 reads CAILSGRPDQNEQFF. In DNA form, the CDR3 reads TGTGCCATACTTAGCGGGAGGCCAGATCAGAATGAGCAGTTCTTC.

This clone was detected once. The chain is built from TRBV30 and TRBJ1-1; D gene uncertain. The CDR3 is made up of 13 amino acids. The germline gives CDR1 GTSNPN, CDR2 SVGIG (reference sequence). The V end lost 4 bases, the J end lost 0 bases, and 9 bases lay between the germline ends. For the CDR3, the DNA is TGTGCCTGGATTGGTCAGGTGAACACTGAAGCTTTCTTT. Translated: CAWIGQVNTEAFF.

The chain joins TRBV19 to TRBJ1-2; the D is unclear. This CDR3 is 13 amino acids long. Germline loops: CDR1 LNHDA, CDR2 SQIVND (reference sequence). V gave up 3 bases and J gave up 2 bases, with 7 bases separating them. The CDR3 spells CASSIEVNYGYTF. The CDR3 nucleotides are TGTGCCAGTAGTATTGAGGTAAACTATGGCTACACCTTC.